This TCR beta chain emerged from a study of blood T cell repertoires in COVID-19. Study-wide context: The samples span acute and convalescent COVID-19 from the United States, Italy and Spain. T cells, B-cell-depleted T cells, or PBMCs provided the cDNA or gDNA that served as material.

Per the original data handling: How many nucleated cells were present was estimated from reference gene primer amplification. Sequenced by immunoSEQ multiplex PCR; TCRdb stores in-frame clones only, minus some. V and J calls plus clone size are reproduced from that table; the DNA served to infer D and trimming. The sample contains roughly 60,000 clones, 80% to 85% of which appear only once. The CDR3 extends over 13 amino acids. Trimming took off 6 bases at V and 1 base at J, with 9 bases between the two ends. This sequence joins TRBV12-3 or TRBV12-4 and TRBJ1-1; unclear D gene. The sequence was collected from a human donor in a cohort sampled during active or convalescent COVID-19. Source material: peripheral blood. CDR3 nucleotide sequence: TGTGCCAGCAGCGTAGGAGGGAACACTGAAGCTTTCTTT. Translated: CASSVGGNTEAFF.